What follows are 19 T cell receptor beta chains derived from one specimen sequenced in a study of post-analysis software for immune sequencing data. Broader study findings: Included in a set of four or five TRBV segments more frequent in patients than controls were TRBV5-6, TRBV5-1 and TRBV20-1.

Unique-molecular-identifier-tagged TCR beta cDNA libraries were used. TCRdb redid the calling of the PCR reads with MiXCR, one entry per CDR3 protein. The sample has 400,000 to 500,000 distinct CDR3 sequences, 35% to 45% seen once. Their antigen targets remain unknown. Sequencing was carried out using blood. These receptors all come from a girl under 10 years old with multiple sclerosis.

This clonotype was recorded a few times. The CDR3 DNA is TGTGCCAGCAGACAGGGGGCGAATGAGCAGTTCTTC. Translating gives CASRQGANEQFF. The chain links TRBV27 to TRBJ2-1; 9 bases align to TRBD1. Unmatched junction bases numbered 1, after V lost 6 bases and J lost 7 bases. The length of the CDR3 is 12 residues. The germline V gene has CDR1 MNHEY and CDR2 SMNVEV (reference sequence).

The chain carries TRBV27 and TRBJ2-2, with TRBD2 matching over 8 bases. V trimming: 1 base; J trimming: 7 bases; junction bases outside the gene matches: 8. Germline CDR1 and CDR2: MNHEY and SMNVEV (reference sequence). CDR3 length: 16 amino acids. In DNA, the CDR3 is TGTGCCAGCAGTTTATACCAAGCGGGAGTTGACGGGGAGCTGTTTTTT. Protein: CASSLYQAGVDGELFF.

This clonotype appeared a few times. The chain has TRBV12-3 or TRBV12-4 and TRBJ2-5; TRBD1 aligns across 10 bases. J was trimmed by 5 bases and V by 6 bases; bases with no gene match: 6. The CDR3 has 14 amino acids. CDR3 in amino acids: CASSRGQGSETQYF. The CDR3 coding sequence is TGTGCCAGCAGCCGGGGACAGGGGAGTGAGACCCAGTACTTC.

The V call is TRBV28, the J call TRBJ1-2; D might be TRBD1 (6 bases). Trimming removed 4 bases from V and 1 base from J, with 19 bases in between. This CDR3 spans 17 amino acids. Germline V gene lookup returns CDR1 MDHEN and CDR2 SYDVKM. This CDR3 is CASSSGTLDLFNYGYTF. Here the CDR3 DNA reads TGTGCCAGCAGTTCTGGGACACTAGACCTCTTTAACTATGGCTACACCTTC.

Here the CDR3 DNA reads TGTGCCAGCAGCCGTCACGGGGAGCAGTTCTTC. Its protein is CASSRHGEQFF. The rearrangement uses TRBV7-6 and TRBJ2-1; D call uncertain. Trimming shortened V by 5 bases and J by 10 bases, and 9 bases separated the two germline ends. Germline CDR1 SGHVS, CDR2 FNYEAQ. The CDR3 length is 11 residues.

Concerning this clonotype itself: Germline is not matched at one junction end, which may reflect a read error. The chain employs TRBV5-1 and TRBJ2-1; tentative D call: TRBD2 (6 bases). The CDR3 runs 16 residues. Germline CDR1 is SGHRS and CDR2 is YFSETQ. The DNA of the CDR3 is TGCGCCAGCAGCTTGGTGACCGGGAGAGGTTACAATGAGCGGTTCTTC. It encodes CASSLVTGRGYNERFF.

This clonotype was recorded at least ten times. The chain links TRBV4-3 to TRBJ2-4; D could derive from TRBD1 or TRBD2 (5 bases each). The germline V gene has CDR1 LGHNA and CDR2 YSLEER. The V gene lost 0 bases and the J gene lost 1 base, with 13 bases spanning the gap. There are 17 residues in the CDR3. The CDR3 DNA reads as TGCGCCAGCAGCCAAGATCGATGGGGGATGGCCAAAAACATTCAGTACTTC. Amino acid sequence: CASSQDRWGMAKNIQYF.

The chain recombines TRBV7-9 with TRBJ2-3; D unresolved. CDR3 size: 12 residues. Germline V gives CDR1 SEHNR, CDR2 FQNEAQ (reference sequence). With 3 bases removed from V and 5 bases from J, the gap between germline ends came to 6 bases. The CDR3 coding sequence is TGTGCCAGCAGCTTTAATCAAGATACGCAGTATTTT. As protein: CASSFNQDTQYF.

The chain joins TRBV12-3 or TRBV12-4 to TRBJ2-4; no reliable D call. V lost 7 bases and J lost 7, with 17 bases in between. The CDR3 extends over 14 amino acids. CDR3 in amino acids: CASTPPGLRNIQYF. The CDR3 DNA reads TGTGCCAGCACTCCGCCCGGGTTGAGGAACATTCAGTACTTC.

The chain employs TRBV7-2 and TRBJ2-3; tentative D call: TRBD2 (7 bases). The germline V gene encodes CDR1 SGHTA and CDR2 FQGNSA. CDR3 length: 19 residues. Trimming shortened V by 7 bases and J by 2 bases, and 28 bases separated the two germline ends. The CDR3 here is CASTPSQTGGQIDTDTQYF. The DNA for the CDR3 is TGTGCCAGCACCCCGTCCCAGACGGGGGGACAAATCGACACAGATACGCAGTATTTT.

This clonotype has more than one count but fewer than ten. The chain carries TRBV5-4 and TRBJ2-1; D remains unclear. The CDR3 totals 15 residues. The ends were cut back, 4 bases at V and 0 bases at J, with 11 bases in the middle. From germline, CDR1 is SGHNT and CDR2 YYREEE (reference sequence). The CDR3: CASSIPRISYNEQFF. CDR3 DNA: TGTGCCAGCAGCATCCCCAGGATCTCCTACAATGAGCAGTTCTTC.

This sequence joins TRBV12-3 or TRBV12-4 and TRBJ1-2, with 8 bases aligning to TRBD1. The junction had 9 bases not matched to a gene; V was cut back by 4 bases and J by 8 bases. This CDR3 region has 14 residues. The CDR3 DNA reads TGTGCCAGCAGTTCCCTGGACAGGGTAAAGGGCTACACCTTC. Its translation: CASSSLDRVKGYTF.

This clonotype was detected many times. The J gene is TRBJ1-5, the V gene TRBV6-6, with no clear D. V was clipped by 6 bases and J by 4 bases, with 10 bases between them. Looked up from germline, CDR1 is MNHNY and CDR2 is SVGAGI (reference sequence). This CDR3 is built from 13 residues. The CDR3 nucleotides are TGTGCCAGCAGGACGCGGGGTAATCAGCCCCAGCATTTT. Protein: CASRTRGNQPQHF.

The CDR3 DNA reads TGTGCCTGGAGTGTAGGGGGGACCCGCTTGGAGCAGTACTTC. Protein sequence: CAWSVGGTRLEQYF. The chain couples TRBV30 to TRBJ2-5; D possibly uses TRBD1 or TRBD2 (6 bases each). Trimming left V 0 bases short and J 11 bases short, with 19 bases between. Germline loops: CDR1 GTSNPN, CDR2 SVGIG (reference sequence). This CDR3 has 14 residues.

This clonotype was counted only a few times. The chain employs TRBV20-1 and TRBJ2-3; 11 bases line up with TRBD2. Germline V CDR1 and CDR2: DFQATT, SNEGSKA (reference sequence). J gave up 2 bases and V 4 bases, and 11 bases lay outside the gene matches. CDR3 length: 17 residues. CDR3 in amino acids: CSATRKGLAEITDTQYF. DNA for the CDR3: TGCAGTGCTACCCGAAAGGGACTAGCGGAGATCACAGATACGCAGTATTTT.

The chain employs TRBV2 and TRBJ2-1; TRBD1 matches at 10 bases. Germline V CDR1 and CDR2: SNHLY, FYNNEI. The trim removed 6 bases at V and 6 bases at J, leaving 8 bases unmatched. The CDR3 runs 15 residues. The CDR3 is CASRAGTGVRNEQFF. The CDR3 nucleotides are TGTGCCAGCAGAGCCGGGACAGGGGTCCGCAATGAGCAGTTCTTC.

A few counts support this clonotype. V usage is TRBV29-1 and J usage is TRBJ1-2; D is unclear. The CDR3 is 14 residues long. The V gene lost 3 bases and the J gene lost 2 bases, with 13 bases spanning the gap. Germline V gene sequence: CDR1 SQVTM, CDR2 ANQGSEA. CDR3: CSVDHIGRNYGYTF. CDR3 DNA sequence: TGCAGCGTTGACCACATAGGACGGAACTATGGCTACACCTTC.

The chain joins TRBV20-1 to TRBJ2-7, with TRBD1 identical over 10 bases. CDR1 is DFQATT, CDR2 SNEGSKA, per germline (reference sequence). J lost 2 bases, V lost 0 bases, and 4 bases had no gene match. The CDR3 loop spans 15 amino acids. This chain's CDR3 is CSARDLGQGAYEQYF. CDR3 DNA sequence: TGCAGTGCTAGAGATCTAGGACAGGGGGCCTACGAGCAGTACTTC.

CDR3 amino acids: CSAREGTWQSPLHF. The CDR3 DNA follows: TGCAGTGCTAGAGAGGGAACATGGCAATCACCCCTCCACTTT. This chain joins TRBV20-1 and TRBJ1-6; D ambiguous. This CDR3 region has 14 residues. V was clipped by 0 bases and J by 10 bases, with 13 bases between them. Germline loops: CDR1 DFQATT, CDR2 SNEGSKA (reference sequence).